The 27 T cell receptor beta chains presented below share a single source sample, sequenced in a study of human T cells and chemical hapten exposure. The time point was: patch test 1, 2 weeks after DPC sensitization. Indicated treatment: therapeutic diphenylcyclopropenone sensitization with weekly scalp DPC. TCRdb ran MiXCR on the RACE reads and lists one entry per CDR3 protein. The sample shows 370,000 or so distinct CDR3 sequences, 4.8% of them seen only once. The source material was whole blood, sampled in connection with sensitization to the hapten diphenylcyclopropenone (DPC). The receptor source for this set is a woman between 50 and 59 years old with alopecia areata. Some clones in this sample may be carry-over from other donors' samples.

This clonotype was counted many times. The rearrangement links TRBV28 to TRBJ2-3; D remains unclear. CDR3 length: 11 residues. The germline CDR1 and CDR2 sequences are MDHEN and SYDVKM. Trimming pared 7 bases from V and 5 bases from J, leaving 7 bases between. This CDR3 is CASIIGDTQYF. The DNA of the CDR3 is TGTGCCAGCATCATAGGAGATACGCAGTATTTT.

At least ten counts were recorded for this clonotype. This sequence joins TRBV6-2 or TRBV6-3 and TRBJ1-4; D is possibly TRBD1 (6 bases). The germline V gene has CDR1 MNHEY and CDR2 SVGEGT. Trimming took 7 bases from V and 3 from J, leaving 15 bases between them. The CDR3 consists of 15 residues. The CDR3: CASKTGDVPNEKLFF. For the CDR3, the DNA is TGTGCCAGCAAGACAGGTGACGTACCTAATGAAAAACTGTTTTTT.

The genes are TRBV25-1 and TRBJ2-3, with unresolved D. V was cut by 4 bases and J by 5 bases, with 7 bases left in between. The CDR3 is 12 residues long. The germline V gene encodes CDR1 MGHDK and CDR2 SYGVNS. CDR3 residues: CASSVPGDTQYF. The DNA for the CDR3 is TGTGCCAGCAGTGTACCAGGAGATACGCAGTATTTT.

This clonotype was seen ten or more times. The J gene is TRBJ2-7, the V gene TRBV6-5; D unclear. The CDR3 length is 11 residues. CDR1 and CDR2 (germline): MNHEY, SVGAGI. V gave up 6 bases and J gave up 7 bases, with 10 bases separating them. CDR3 DNA sequence: TGTGCCAGCAGCGCCTTAGGGGAGCAGTACTTC. It specifies CASSALGEQYF.

A few counts support this clonotype. The CDR3 spells CASSPDSTLLNTEAFF. DNA for the CDR3: TGTGCCAGCAGCCCGGACAGTACTCTTCTGAACACTGAAGCTTTCTTT. The chain recombines TRBV6-5 with TRBJ1-1; TRBD1 might be the D (6 bases). The length of the CDR3 is 16 residues. Germline loops: CDR1 MNHEY, CDR2 SVGAGI. V was shortened by 6 bases and J by 0 bases, with 17 bases between the two germline ends.

The table lists this clonotype with many counts. The chain is built from TRBV29-1 and TRBJ2-4; D gene unclear. CDR3 size: 11 residues. Looked up from germline, CDR1 is SQVTM and CDR2 is ANQGSEA. The V gene lost 4 bases and the J gene lost 6 bases, with 7 bases spanning the gap. DNA for the CDR3: TGCAGCGTTGGGTTGGCAAACATTCAGTACTTC. Encoded protein: CSVGLANIQYF.

This clonotype was seen at least ten times. This chain joins TRBV6-2 or TRBV6-3 and TRBJ2-2; 8 bases line up with TRBD1. V was pared by 4 bases and J by 8 bases, with 6 bases of the junction left unmatched. The CDR3 length is 14 residues. Germline assignment: CDR1 MNHEY and CDR2 SVGEGT. DNA of the CDR3: TGTGCCAGCAGTTCGGCGACAGGGGTAGGGGAGCTGTTTTTT. Translating it yields CASSSATGVGELFF.

This clonotype was observed many times. CDR3 DNA: TGTGCCAGTATTCGGGACAGAAATCAGCCCCAGCATTTT. It translates to CASIRDRNQPQHF. The chain employs TRBV2 and TRBJ1-5, with 7 bases lining up with TRBD1. CDR3 length equals 13 residues. The V segment lost 9 bases and the J segment 4 bases; nucleotides outside the gene matches: 6. Germline lookup yields CDR1 SNHLY and CDR2 FYNNEI.

This chain joins TRBV2 and TRBJ2-6; 10 bases are a match to TRBD1. This CDR3 is 16 amino acids long. CDR1 and CDR2 from the germline V gene are SNHLY and FYNNEI. With V trimmed by 4 bases and J by 2 bases, 2 bases remained unmatched. The CDR3 sequence is CASSGDRGTGANVLTF. DNA of the CDR3: TGTGCCAGCAGTGGGGACAGGGGCACTGGGGCCAACGTCCTGACTTTC.

This clonotype appeared a few times. The V gene is TRBV30, the J gene TRBJ2-3, with a weak D call TRBD2 (5 bases). The V and J ends lost 4 bases and 2 bases respectively, with 10 bases between them. This CDR3 is built from 13 residues. The germline V gene has CDR1 GTSNPN and CDR2 SVGIG (reference sequence). The CDR3, as DNA: TGTGCCTGGAAGCCTAGCTTCACAGATACGCAGTATTTT. Residues: CAWKPSFTDTQYF.

The sample holds many counts of this clonotype. The V and J genes are TRBV12-3 or TRBV12-4 and TRBJ2-3, with TRBD2 as a possible D gene (5 bases). V dropped 7 bases and J dropped 5 bases, with 10 bases sitting between them. CDR3 size: 12 residues. The CDR3 spells CASKLAGDTQYF. The CDR3 nucleotides are TGTGCCAGCAAGCTAGCAGGAGATACGCAGTATTTT.

J is TRBJ1-2 and V is TRBV11-2; unclear D gene. The ends were cut back, 0 bases at V and 4 bases at J, with 15 bases in the middle. The CDR3 has 16 residues. Germline values: CDR1 SGHAT, CDR2 FQNNGV. CDR3 sequence (DNA): TGTGCCAGCAGCTTAGAAGGTCCCGAGGGAGGCTATGGCTACACCTTC. This translates into CASSLEGPEGGYGYTF.

This clonotype was detected a few times. V is TRBV3-1 and J is TRBJ2-3; tentatively, D is TRBD1 or TRBD2 (5 bases each). The germline V gene has CDR1 LGHDT and CDR2 YNNKEL (reference sequence). The CDR3 has 14 residues. V lost 5 bases and J lost 2, with 11 bases in between. CDR3 residues: CASSAGAYTDTQYF. For the CDR3, the DNA is TGTGCCAGCAGCGCCGGGGCCTACACAGATACGCAGTATTTT.

This clonotype was detected many times. V gene TRBV10-2 combines with J gene TRBJ1-3, with D perhaps matching TRBD1 (5 bases). Between the trimmed V and J ends, which lost 4 bases and 6 bases, there was a span of 13 bases. Looked up from germline, CDR1 is WSHSY and CDR2 is SAAADI. The CDR3 has 14 residues. CDR3 residues: CASSGRDEENTIYF. CDR3 sequence (DNA): TGCGCCAGCAGTGGAAGGGACGAGGAAAACACCATATATTTT.

The gene calls are TRBV7-6 and TRBJ2-1, with TRBD1 matching over 10 bases. Per the germline V gene, CDR1 is SGHVS and CDR2 is FNYEAQ. The CDR3 has 14 amino acids. Germline trimming cut 3 bases from V and 8 bases from J; bases unmatched to any gene: 4. As DNA, the CDR3 is TGTGCCAGCAGCTTGTCCGGGACAGGGGATGAGCAGTTCTTC. Translating gives CASSLSGTGDEQFF.

This clonotype was recorded many times. V usage is TRBV7-9 and J usage is TRBJ1-1; no clear D gene. Per the germline V gene, CDR1 is SEHNR and CDR2 is FQNEAQ (reference sequence). There are 15 residues in the CDR3. The V end was cut by 2 bases, the J end by 3 bases, with 13 bases between. The CDR3 DNA reads as TGTGCCAGCAGCTTAAAGGGCGCGGCCTACACTGAAGCTTTCTTT. Translated: CASSLKGAAYTEAFF.

This clonotype came up a few times. CDR3 loop: CASSQRGTVVGDTQYF. In DNA form, the CDR3 reads TGCGCCAGCAGCCAACGCGGGACTGTGGTAGGAGATACGCAGTATTTT. The rearrangement joins TRBV5-1 to TRBJ2-3; tentatively, D is TRBD2 (6 bases). The V end lost 4 bases, the J end lost 5 bases, and 20 bases lay between the germline ends. CDR1 is SGHRS, CDR2 YFSETQ, per germline. The CDR3 spans 16 residues.

At least ten counts were recorded for this clonotype. The rearrangement uses TRBV7-2 and TRBJ2-3; 11 bases match TRBD2. Trimming took 5 bases from V and 4 from J; bases not matched to a gene: 5. The CDR3 contains 15 residues. Germline CDR1 and CDR2: SGHTA and FQGNSA. CDR3 amino acids: CASSAISGGADTQYF. CDR3 in DNA: TGTGCCAGCAGCGCTATTAGCGGGGGGGCAGATACGCAGTATTTT.

This clonotype occurred many times. V gene TRBV6-5 combines with J gene TRBJ2-7; D is possibly TRBD1 or TRBD2 (5 bases each). The CDR3 contains 14 residues. Germline lookup yields CDR1 MNHEY and CDR2 SVGAGI. Trimming took 4 bases from V and 2 from J, leaving 12 bases between them. The CDR3 reads CASSFEGPPYEQYF. The CDR3 bases are TGTGCCAGCAGTTTCGAGGGACCCCCCTACGAGCAGTACTTC.

The CDR3 is CASSLGGGMPYGYTF. The CDR3 nucleotides are TGTGCCAGCAGCTTAGGAGGCGGCATGCCATATGGCTACACCTTC. This chain joins TRBV7-2 and TRBJ1-2, with no clear D. Trimming removed 1 base from V and 5 bases from J, with 14 bases in between. The CDR3 is 15 residues long. Germline V CDR1 and CDR2: SGHTA, FQGNSA.

This clonotype came up many times. This sequence joins TRBV7-2 and TRBJ1-2; D is perhaps TRBD1 (5 bases). In germline, CDR1 is SGHTA, CDR2 FQGNSA. V was trimmed by 6 bases and J by 2 bases, leaving 13 bases between them. The length of the CDR3 is 14 residues. The CDR3 sequence: CASRLAQANYGYTF. The CDR3 DNA is TGTGCCAGCAGGCTGGCACAGGCGAACTATGGCTACACCTTC. The complete variable domain, with remaining parts taken from reference TRBV7-2 and TRBJ1-2, reads GAGVSQSPSNKVTEKGKDVELRCDPISGHTALYWYRQSLGQGLEFLIYFQGNSAPDKSGLPSDRFSAERTGGSVSTLTIQRTQQEDSAVYLCASRLAQANYGYTFGSGTRLTVV.

This clonotype was found a few times. The V gene is TRBV20-1, the J gene TRBJ2-7, with 9 positions matching TRBD1. CDR3 length equals 14 residues. CDR1 and CDR2 from the germline V gene are DFQATT and SNEGSKA (reference sequence). V lost 3 bases to trimming and J lost 6 bases; unmatched junction nucleotides: 9. The CDR3 DNA reads as TGCAGTGCTAGCTTCTTGGGGACAGGGTCCGAGCAGTACTTC. Its translation: CSASFLGTGSEQYF.

This clonotype showed up many times. The J gene is TRBJ1-1, the V gene TRBV4-1, with 9 bases aligning to TRBD1. Looked up from germline, CDR1 is MGHRA and CDR2 is YSYEKL. V shed 6 bases and J 3 bases; nucleotides not matched to a gene: 11. CDR3 size: 16 residues. The CDR3 protein is CASSQPTGGQDTEAFF. CDR3 sequence (DNA): TGCGCCAGCAGTCAACCGACAGGGGGGCAGGACACTGAAGCTTTCTTT.

This chain joins TRBV7-9 and TRBJ2-1; 13 positions match TRBD2. The V gene's germline CDR1 is SEHNR and CDR2 FQNEAQ (reference sequence). The CDR3 extends over 16 amino acids. Unmatched junction bases numbered 6, after V lost 1 base and J lost 9 bases. The CDR3 reads CASSLERTSGRGEQFF. The CDR3, as DNA: TGTGCCAGCAGCTTAGAGCGGACTAGCGGGAGAGGTGAGCAGTTCTTC.

The CDR3 region has the DNA TGTGCCAGCAGTTTTCTCAACACCGGGGAGCTGTTTTTT. As protein: CASSFLNTGELFF. The chain recombines TRBV6-2 or TRBV6-3 with TRBJ2-2; no firm D call. In germline, CDR1 is MNHEY, CDR2 SVGEGT. The CDR3 extends over 13 amino acids. V lost 4 bases and J 2 bases, leaving 5 bases between the germline ends.

This clonotype has a handful of counts. The genes are TRBV18 and TRBJ2-2, with TRBD2 matching over 7 bases. The junction had 6 bases not matched to a gene; V was cut back by 0 bases and J by 5 bases. Germline V CDR1 and CDR2: KGHSH, LQKENI. The CDR3 totals 16 residues. The CDR3 bases are TGTGCCAGCTCACCACCGTCTAGCGGAGGGACCGGGGAGCTGTTTTTT. Translation gives CASSPPSSGGTGELFF. Full variable domain (rest looked up from reference TRBV18 and TRBJ2-2): NAGVMQNPRHLVRRRGQEARLRCSPMKGHSHVYWYRQLPEEGLKFMVYLQKENIIDESGMPKERFSAEFPKEGPSILRIQQVVRGDSAAYFCASSPPSSGGTGELFFGEGSRLTVL.

This clonotype showed up just a few times. The chain recombines TRBV7-2 with TRBJ2-3; 12 positions agree with TRBD2. Germline CDR1 is SGHTA and CDR2 is FQGNSA. Germline trimming cut 1 base from V and 8 bases from J; bases unmatched to any gene: 10. This CDR3 has 17 amino acids. The CDR3 protein is CASSLVLAGGAPGTQYF. In nucleotides, the CDR3 is TGTGCCAGCAGCTTAGTACTAGCGGGGGGCGCCCCGGGTACGCAGTATTTT. The entire variable domain, with the rest obtained from reference TRBV7-2 and TRBJ2-3, is as follows: GAGVSQSPSNKVTEKGKDVELRCDPISGHTALYWYRQSLGQGLEFLIYFQGNSAPDKSGLPSDRFSAERTGGSVSTLTIQRTQQEDSAVYLCASSLVLAGGAPGTQYFGPGTRLTVL.